Below, 14 T cell receptor beta chains from the same sample are listed, as sequenced in a study of T cell repertoires in cytomegalovirus infection. TCRdb itself ran the reads through MiXCR, one entry per CDR3 protein. The table has some 500,000 distinct CDR3 sequences, about 39% seen once; the top ten hold about half. No cognate antigen is known for these TCRs. The source material was cultured PBMCs, sampled from culture after CMV antigen stimulation. These receptors came from a human donor in good health (CMV status not recorded). Some clones in this sample may be carry-over from other donors' samples.

This clonotype was detected a few times. This chain uses TRBV6-2 or TRBV6-3 with TRBJ2-3, with no clear D. The length of the CDR3 is 14 residues. V lost 8 bases and J 3 bases, leaving 15 bases between the germline ends. Germline lookup yields CDR1 MNHEY and CDR2 SVGEGT. CDR3 protein: CASLMGRWTDTQYF. CDR3 sequence (DNA): TGTGCCAGCCTGATGGGCCGATGGACAGATACGCAGTATTTT.

Here the CDR3 reads CASSIGQGLSNEQFF. As DNA, the CDR3 is TGTGCCAGTAGTATAGGGCAGGGGTTGAGTAATGAGCAGTTCTTC. The gene calls are TRBV19 and TRBJ2-1; D perhaps matches TRBD1 (6 bases). CDR3 length: 15 residues. Deletions cut 1 base from V and 7 bases from J, with 14 bases between. In germline, CDR1 is LNHDA, CDR2 SQIVND (reference sequence).

The chain links TRBV7-9 to TRBJ2-7; 7 nucleotides align to TRBD1. The germline V gene has CDR1 SEHNR and CDR2 FQNEAQ (reference sequence). The CDR3 totals 15 residues. Germline trimming cut 5 bases from V and 6 bases from J; bases unmatched to any gene: 13. The DNA for the CDR3 is TGTGCCAGCAGCGAACTGGACAGGCCCGAGCGCGAGCAGTACTTC. It translates to CASSELDRPEREQYF.

This chain connects TRBV20-1 to TRBJ1-1; weak D call: TRBD1 (5 bases). The germline V and J ends were trimmed by 6 bases and 6 bases, with 26 bases remaining between them. This CDR3 comprises 16 residues. Looked up from germline, CDR1 is DFQATT and CDR2 is SNEGSKA (reference sequence). DNA for the CDR3: TGCAGTGCACCGGCAGGGTTCGGAAGGCGGGCTTCTGAAGCTTTCTTT. It specifies CSAPAGFGRRASEAFF.

The V and J genes are TRBV7-2 and TRBJ2-2, with 9 bases fitting TRBD2. Trimming cost V 3 bases and J 6 bases; bases outside gene matches: 5. CDR1 is SGHTA, CDR2 FQGNSA, per germline. The CDR3 extends over 15 amino acids. The CDR3 DNA reads TGTGCCAGCAGCTTGGTGGGACTAGCCGCCGGGGAGCTGTTTTTT. It translates to CASSLVGLAAGELFF.

This clonotype was seen a handful of times. This chain connects TRBV12-3 or TRBV12-4 to TRBJ1-2; 11 bases are a match to TRBD1. This CDR3 region has 14 residues. The ends lost 7 bases at V and 7 bases at J; junction bases unmatched: 8. CDR3: CASTLGQGAGGYTF. In DNA, the CDR3 is TGTGCCAGCACACTAGGACAGGGGGCAGGTGGCTACACCTTC.

V and J are TRBV10-3 and TRBJ2-1, with D possibly TRBD1 on 7 matching bases. Trimming shortened V by 6 bases and J by 6 bases, and 15 bases separated the two germline ends. CDR1 is ENHRY and CDR2 is SYGVKD in the germline V gene. This CDR3 spans 14 amino acids. In DNA form, the CDR3 reads TGTGCCATCAGGGGGGGCAACAGGGGCAATGAGCAGTTCTTC. It encodes CAIRGGNRGNEQFF.

At least ten counts were recorded for this clonotype. The CDR3 spells CASSLGLATHMDEQFF. Here the CDR3 DNA reads TGTGCCAGCAGCCTCGGACTAGCGACACACATGGATGAGCAGTTCTTC. The chain is built from TRBV11-2 and TRBJ2-1, with 9 bases lining up with TRBD2. CDR3 length: 16 residues. Trimming cost V 5 bases and J 8 bases; bases outside gene matches: 13. Looked up from germline, CDR1 is SGHAT and CDR2 is FQNNGV.

V gene TRBV27 combines with J gene TRBJ2-7; D assignment may be TRBD1 or TRBD2 (6 bases each). Per the germline V gene, CDR1 is MNHEY and CDR2 is SMNVEV (reference sequence). The CDR3 runs 16 residues. V lost 2 bases, J lost 0 bases, and 14 bases lay in between. This CDR3 reads CASSLPLRDNSYEQYF. CDR3 DNA: TGTGCCAGCAGTTTACCGTTGCGGGACAACTCCTACGAGCAGTACTTC.

The rearrangement uses TRBV18 and TRBJ2-1, with a tentative D call TRBD2 (6 bases). This CDR3 has 16 amino acids. Germline V gene sequence: CDR1 KGHSH, CDR2 LQKENI. V lost 4 bases to trimming and J lost 6 bases, with 19 bases between them. The CDR3 nucleotides read TGTGCCAGCTCACTTTACTGGCGGGACGACGGCAATGAGCAGTTCTTC. Protein: CASSLYWRDDGNEQFF. The complete variable domain, with remaining parts taken from reference TRBV18 and TRBJ2-1, reads NAGVMQNPRHLVRRRGQEARLRCSPMKGHSHVYWYRQLPEEGLKFMVYLQKENIIDESGMPKERFSAEFPKEGPSILRIQQVVRGDSAAYFCASSLYWRDDGNEQFFGPGTRLTVL.

Here the CDR3 DNA reads TGTGCCAGCAGTTATAGATGGGGCAGCACAGATACGCAGTATTTT. The encoded protein is CASSYRWGSTDTQYF. The rearrangement uses TRBV6-5 and TRBJ2-3, with D maybe TRBD1 (5 bases). V lost 3 bases and J lost 0, with 10 bases in between. Germline CDR1 and CDR2: MNHEY and SVGAGI. This CDR3 is built from 15 residues.

This chain uses TRBV25-1 with TRBJ2-7, with a possible D match to TRBD2 (6 bases). Germline values: CDR1 MGHDK, CDR2 SYGVNS. This CDR3 is built from 11 residues. V was cut by 8 bases and J by 3 bases, with 8 bases left in between. The CDR3 spells CASAGGYEQYF. CDR3 nucleotide sequence: TGTGCCAGCGCCGGGGGCTACGAGCAGTACTTC.

This clonotype has just a few counts. J is TRBJ1-1 and V is TRBV4-3; D call uncertain. The CDR3 is made up of 15 amino acids. The V gene's germline CDR1 is LGHNA and CDR2 YSLEER. Trimming left V 2 bases short and J 1 base short, with 11 bases between. The CDR3 loop is CASSQSYTGNTEAFF. The CDR3 region has the DNA TGCGCCAGCAGCCAAAGTTACACGGGGAACACTGAAGCTTTCTTT.

Only a few counts were recorded for this clonotype. The V call is TRBV7-9, the J call TRBJ2-1; no firm D call. The V gene lost 5 bases and the J gene lost 6 bases, with 8 bases spanning the gap. The CDR3 sequence is 12 residues long. Germline V gives CDR1 SEHNR, CDR2 FQNEAQ (reference sequence). CDR3 in amino acids: CASSDGSNEQFF. The CDR3, as DNA: TGTGCCAGCAGCGACGGCAGCAATGAGCAGTTCTTC.